The 2 T cell receptor beta chains reported below all come from one sample, sequenced in a study of CD8+ T cells in alopecia areata. After isolation, RNA underwent reverse transcription to generate cDNA as the sequencing template. TCRdb's copy holds only in-frame clones and misses some; the assay was immunoSEQ multiplex PCR. The sample contains under 150,000 clones, 62% of which appear only once. Input material: CD8+ T cells sorted from blood. These receptors were taken from a human donor in good health.

The chain carries TRBV7-9 and TRBJ2-3, with D hard to call. This CDR3 region has 14 residues. CDR1 and CDR2 from the germline V gene are SEHNR and FQNEAQ (reference sequence). Between the trimmed V and J ends, which lost 5 bases and 2 bases, there was a span of 11 bases. CDR3 amino acids: CASSPPQYTDTQYF. As DNA, the CDR3 is TGTGCCAGCAGCCCCCCCCAGTACACAGATACGCAGTATTTT.

The chain joins TRBV5-1 to TRBJ2-7; 9 bases are shared with TRBD2. Germline loops: CDR1 SGHRS, CDR2 YFSETQ. Trimming cost V 0 bases and J 3 bases; bases outside gene matches: 7. The CDR3 has 16 amino acids. CDR3 DNA: TGCGCCAGCAGCTTGGGGTTAGCGGGAGATCTCTACGAGCAGTACTTC. Protein: CASSLGLAGDLYEQYF. Full variable domain (rest looked up from reference TRBV5-1 and TRBJ2-7): KAGVTQTPRYLIKTRGQQVTLSCSPISGHRSVSWYQQTPGQGLQFLFEYFSETQRNKGNFPGRFSGRQFSNSRSEMNVSTLELGDSALYLCASSLGLAGDLYEQYFGPGTRLTVT.